This T cell receptor beta chain was observed in a study of blood T cells in healthy people across ages. Study results and limitations: In older individuals, TCR beta diversity per million T cells was lower, falling roughly linearly with age. Any conclusive comparison of naive versus antigen-experienced cells was prevented by using unsorted PBMCs.

This clonotype showed up just a few times. No antigen is known for it. A second roughly 6 to 11 cycle PCR used barcoded and J-beta primers. The template-switch adaptor, which had 12 random nucleotides, put a tag on each cDNA molecule. TCRdb processed the 5' RACE reads anew with MiXCR; each CDR3 protein has one entry. The data hold more than 800,000 distinct CDR3 sequences, with 25% to 30% observed a single time. The ends were cut back, 3 bases at V and 8 bases at J, with 18 bases in the middle. Germline V gives CDR1 KGHSH, CDR2 LQKENI. The CDR3 sequence is 15 residues long. The chain carries TRBV18 and TRBJ2-3, with TRBD2 as a possible D gene (6 bases). The sample consisted of blood. The receptor comes from a woman of 80 years or more in good health. CDR3: CASSPSAGRSRTQYF. CDR3 nucleotide sequence: TGTGCCAGCTCACCTTCGGCGGGGAGGTCGCGTACGCAGTATTTT.